The sequence of this T cell receptor (beta chain) was determined in a study of low-dose radiotherapy and immunotherapy resistance in tumors. Study context: Cohort 1 was given 0.5 Gy per fraction every 2 weeks, for 6.5 Gy total.

Time point noted: after trial treatment. The treatment is: LDRT plus nivolumab, ipilimumab, low-dose cyclophosphamide and aspirin (RACIN trial). The CDR3 loop spans 14 amino acids. J was trimmed by 4 bases and V by 3 bases; bases with no gene match: 6. Germline V gives CDR1 LGHDT, CDR2 YNNKEL (reference sequence). The authors amplified TCRs for approximately 20 PCR cycles with a constant-region primer and a V-primer adapter. TCRdb analysed the reads with MiXCR anew, one entry per CDR3 protein. The table records 40,000 to 65,000 distinct CDR3 sequences, around a third of them present only once. The sequence derives from a male donor with rectosigmoid adenocarcinoma. The chain joins TRBV3-1 to TRBJ2-7, with TRBD2 identical over 7 bases. The specimen comprised PBMCs, sampled after low-dose radiotherapy plus immunotherapy. CDR3 amino acids: CASSQGGEVYEQYF. For the CDR3, the DNA is TGTGCCAGCAGCCAGGGAGGGGAGGTTTACGAGCAGTACTTC.